Presented here are 29 T cell receptor beta chains from one specimen sequenced in a study of control samples from healthy donors and cancer patients. Repertoires were generated with immunoSEQ multiplex PCR, while TCRdb's copy carries only in-frame clones and drops some. The profile shows under 15,000 clones, 88% of them singletons. The sequencing input was formalin-fixed, paraffin-embedded tissue. The receptors shown here come from a male donor with melanoma.

The V and J genes are TRBV5-4 and TRBJ1-6; D gene ambiguous. Deletions cut 4 bases from V and 9 bases from J, with 11 bases between. The germline V gene has CDR1 SGHNT and CDR2 YYREEE (reference sequence). This CDR3 is built from 13 residues. Written as DNA, the CDR3 is TGTGCCAGCAGCCTGGAGGGATTTTCACCCCTCCACTTT. Protein product: CASSLEGFSPLHF.

J is TRBJ2-1 and V is TRBV19, with TRBD2 identical over 8 bases. There are 15 residues in the CDR3. Germline CDR1 and CDR2: LNHDA and SQIVND (reference sequence). The trim removed 0 bases at V and 12 bases at J, leaving 10 bases unmatched. The CDR3 DNA follows: TGTGCCAGTAGTATAGAGGTCCTTGCGGGAGGCCTGCAGTTCTTC. Its translation: CASSIEVLAGGLQFF. The full variable domain, its missing parts supplied by reference TRBV19 and TRBJ2-1, is DGGITQSPKYLFRKEGQNVTLSCEQNLNHDAMYWYRQDPGQGLRLIYYSQIVNDFQKGDIAEGYSVSREKKESFPLTVTSAQKNPTAFYLCASSIEVLAGGLQFFGPGTRLTVL.

Comments on this clone: At one end, the junction sequence differs from germline, possibly due to a read error. The chain carries TRBV7-6 and TRBJ1-2; 7 positions match TRBD1. The CDR3 length is 15 residues. The germline V gene has CDR1 SGHVS and CDR2 FNYEAQ. The CDR3 spells CASSPRDSVAYGYTF. As DNA, the CDR3 is TGTGCTAGCAGCCCTCGGGACAGCGTCGCCTATGGCTACACCTTC.

On this clone itself: Other nucleotide sequences in the sample specify the same CDR3. The rearrangement uses TRBV11-3 and TRBJ2-5; unclear D gene. CDR3 size: 11 residues. The V gene lost 1 base and the J gene lost 4 bases, with 1 base spanning the gap. In germline, CDR1 is SGHNT, CDR2 YENEEA. The DNA for the CDR3 is TGTGCCAGCAGCTTAGGAGAGACCCAGTACTTC. This gives the protein CASSLGETQYF.

This sequence joins TRBV19 and TRBJ1-1; D unclear. The V gene lost 4 bases and the J gene lost 0 bases, with 12 bases spanning the gap. Germline lookup yields CDR1 LNHDA and CDR2 SQIVND (reference sequence). The CDR3 totals 15 residues. The CDR3 DNA follows: TGTGCCAGTAGTACGAACCGACCTCTGAACACTGAAGCTTTCTTT. This encodes CASSTNRPLNTEAFF.

The J gene is TRBJ1-6, the V gene TRBV15; the match to TRBD1 covers 7 bases. Germline V lookup: CDR1 LNHNV, CDR2 YYDKDF (reference sequence). The CDR3 spans 14 residues. After removal of 7 bases from V and 4 bases from J, the junction contained 4 bases not matched to a gene. The CDR3 reads CATTGTAYNSPLHF. For the CDR3, the DNA is TGTGCCACCACGGGGACAGCGTATAATTCACCCCTCCACTTT.

The chain combines TRBV7-3 with TRBJ1-5, with D tentatively TRBD1 (5 bases). Germline V gives CDR1 SGHTA, CDR2 FQGTGA. V was clipped by 5 bases and J by 7 bases, with 15 bases between them. CDR3 size: 14 residues. The CDR3 spells CASSLNGGAQPQHF. The CDR3 DNA reads TGTGCCAGCAGCCTCAACGGGGGAGCCCAGCCCCAGCATTTT.

The V and J genes are TRBV30 and TRBJ1-3, with D perhaps TRBD1 (5 bases). Germline V gene data show CDR1 as GTSNPN and CDR2 as SVGIG (reference sequence). The length of the CDR3 is 14 residues. V was trimmed by 2 bases and J by 2 bases, leaving 10 bases between them. The CDR3 nucleotides read TGTGCCTGGAGTATCTGGGGGACTGGAAACACCATATATTTT. It translates to CAWSIWGTGNTIYF. The full variable domain, completed using reference TRBV30 and TRBJ1-3, is SQTIHQWPATLVQPVGSPLSLECTVEGTSNPNLYWYRQAAGRGLQLLFYSVGIGQISSEVPQNLSASRPQDRQFILSSKKLLLSDSGFYLCAWSIWGTGNTIYFGEGSWLTVV.

This chain links TRBV20-1 with TRBJ1-5, with a possible D match to TRBD1 (5 bases). Germline CDR1 is DFQATT and CDR2 is SNEGSKA (reference sequence). V lost 7 bases and J lost 15, with 10 bases in between. The CDR3 spans 8 residues. DNA for the CDR3: TGCAGTGTCGGCCAGGGGCATTTT. Encoded protein: CSVGQGHF.

J is TRBJ2-5 and V is TRBV7-9; TRBD2 matches at 10 bases. J lost 3 bases, V lost 2 bases, and 6 bases had no gene match. The CDR3 sequence is 16 residues long. The V gene's germline CDR1 is SEHNR and CDR2 FQNEAQ (reference sequence). CDR3 loop: CASSLLTTSGKETQYF. The CDR3, as DNA: TGTGCCAGCAGCTTATTAACAACTAGCGGGAAAGAGACCCAGTACTTC.

This chain joins TRBV6-5 and TRBJ2-7; possibly TRBD1 or TRBD2 for D (5 bases each). V gave up 6 bases and J gave up 2 bases, with 17 bases separating them. Germline CDR1 MNHEY, CDR2 SVGAGI. The CDR3 consists of 15 residues. The CDR3 is CASRAAGSSTYEQYF. The CDR3 nucleotides read TGTGCCAGCAGAGCGGCAGGGAGTTCAACCTACGAGCAGTACTTC.

The CDR3 coding sequence is TGTGCCAGCAGTTCCGCCGACTTCTCTGGAAACACCATATATTTT. The encoded protein is CASSSADFSGNTIYF. The V and J genes are TRBV25-1 and TRBJ1-3; D remains ambiguous. Germline V gene lookup returns CDR1 MGHDK and CDR2 SYGVNS. Trimming cost V 5 bases and J 0 bases, with 11 bases left between them. The CDR3 has 15 amino acids.

This CDR3 reads CAWRPGGTYSNQPQHF. CDR3 in DNA: TGTGCCTGGAGACCCGGGGGGACCTATAGCAATCAGCCCCAGCATTTT. The chain recombines TRBV30 with TRBJ1-5, with a tentative D call TRBD1 (5 bases). Looked up from germline, CDR1 is GTSNPN and CDR2 is SVGIG (reference sequence). CDR3 length: 16 amino acids. The V end was cut by 3 bases, the J end by 0 bases, with 15 bases between.

The gene calls are TRBV6-2 or TRBV6-3 and TRBJ2-2, with D unresolved. Germline-derived CDR1 and CDR2 are MNHEY and SVGEGT. The CDR3 totals 14 residues. V dropped 6 bases and J dropped 4 bases, with 12 bases sitting between them. The DNA of the CDR3 is TGTGCCAGCAGCCCAATTCAAGGCACCGGGGAGCTGTTTTTT. This sequence encodes CASSPIQGTGELFF.

This clone was counted a single time. This chain joins TRBV19 and TRBJ1-5; 7 nucleotides line up with TRBD1. V lost 4 bases and J lost 5; bases outside the gene matches: 8. Germline V lookup: CDR1 LNHDA, CDR2 SQIVND (reference sequence). The CDR3 is 15 residues long. This CDR3 is CASSTGQHLDQPQHF. CDR3 in DNA: TGTGCCAGTAGTACGGGACAGCACCTCGATCAGCCCCAGCATTTT.

The chain combines TRBV18 with TRBJ2-2, with TRBD2 matching 7 bases. This CDR3 is 15 amino acids long. V shed 3 bases and J 0 bases; nucleotides not matched to a gene: 1. The germline gives CDR1 KGHSH, CDR2 LQKENI. The CDR3 loop reads CASSPGLANTGELFF. CDR3 bases: TGTGCCAGCTCACCCGGACTAGCGAACACCGGGGAGCTGTTTTTT.

V is TRBV2 and J is TRBJ2-7, with D tentatively TRBD1 (6 bases). Trimming shortened V by 4 bases and J by 6 bases, and 10 bases separated the two germline ends. CDR1 and CDR2 (germline): SNHLY, FYNNEI. CDR3 size: 12 residues. This CDR3 reads CASSAVRGEQYF. In DNA form, the CDR3 reads TGTGCCAGCAGTGCTGTCAGGGGCGAGCAGTACTTC.

The chain links TRBV27 to TRBJ2-2; TRBD2 matches 9 bases. CDR3 length: 16 amino acids. The V segment lost 4 bases and the J segment 7 bases; nucleotides outside the gene matches: 10. Germline assignment: CDR1 MNHEY and CDR2 SMNVEV (reference sequence). The CDR3 nucleotides are TGTGCCAGCAGTTCAAGTAGCGGGAGATTGGACGGGGAGCTGTTTTTT. Its translation: CASSSSSGRLDGELFF.

Comment on this clone: Compared with germline, one end of the junction differs, possibly owing to a read error. The chain is built from TRBV27 and TRBJ2-5; 16 bases match TRBD2. CDR3 length: 17 amino acids. In germline, CDR1 is MNHEY, CDR2 SMNVEV (reference sequence). The CDR3 reads CTSSSGLAGGHRETQYF. DNA of the CDR3: TGTACCAGCAGTTCGGGACTAGCGGGAGGGCATCGAGAGACCCAGTACTTC.

The table lists this clone with a count of one. The chain recombines TRBV12-3 or TRBV12-4 with TRBJ2-3, with unresolved D. V was trimmed by 2 bases and J by 0 bases, leaving 3 bases between them. This CDR3 is built from 13 residues. DNA for the CDR3: TGTGCCAGCAGTTTACCTAGCACAGATACGCAGTATTTT. It specifies CASSLPSTDTQYF.

The CDR3 is CASSETGPGNTIYF. CDR3 nucleotide sequence: TGTGCCAGCAGCGAGACAGGGCCAGGAAACACCATATATTTT. The rearrangement uses TRBV9 and TRBJ1-3, with 7 bases matching TRBD1. V lost 3 bases and J lost 4; bases outside the gene matches: 4. Germline CDR1 SGDLS, CDR2 YYNGEE. This CDR3 region has 14 residues. Variable domain in full (rest from reference TRBV9 and TRBJ1-3): DSGVTQTPKHLITATGQRVTLRCSPRSGDLSVYWYQQSLDQGLQFLIQYYNGEERAKGNILERFSAQQFPDLHSELNLSSLELGDSALYFCASSETGPGNTIYFGEGSWLTVV.

This clone has only a few counts. J is TRBJ1-1 and V is TRBV2; D ambiguous. Trimming took off 4 bases at V and 6 bases at J, with 9 bases between the two ends. From germline, CDR1 is SNHLY and CDR2 FYNNEI. The CDR3 totals 12 residues. CDR3 amino acids: CASSANWAEAFF. In DNA, the CDR3 is TGTGCCAGCAGTGCGAATTGGGCTGAAGCTTTCTTT.

This sequence joins TRBV27 and TRBJ2-7; tentative D call: TRBD1 (6 bases). V lost 0 bases and J 5 bases, leaving 14 bases between the germline ends. The CDR3 runs 15 residues. Germline V gene data show CDR1 as MNHEY and CDR2 as SMNVEV (reference sequence). CDR3 DNA: TGTGCCAGCAGTTTATCACAGGGATCAATCCACGAGCAGTACTTC. It is translated as CASSLSQGSIHEQYF.

V and J are TRBV27 and TRBJ1-6; 7 nucleotides align to TRBD1. The CDR3 contains 14 residues. CDR1 and CDR2 (germline): MNHEY, SMNVEV (reference sequence). V shed 5 bases, J shed 4 bases, and the junction held 2 bases outside the gene matches. CDR3 nucleotides: TGTGCCAGCAGTACGGGACAGTATAATTCACCCCTCCACTTT. It translates to CASSTGQYNSPLHF.

The chain carries TRBV6-2 or TRBV6-3 and TRBJ2-7; TRBD2 agrees at 10 bases. Germline-derived CDR1 and CDR2 are MNHEY and SVGEGT. The CDR3 contains 13 residues. The CDR3 loop reads CASSSPLAGASDV. CDR3 DNA sequence: TGTGCCAGCAGTTCACCTCTAGCGGGGGCATCCGACGTC.

The V gene is TRBV19, the J gene TRBJ2-1; tentatively, D is TRBD2 (7 bases). Per the germline V gene, CDR1 is LNHDA and CDR2 is SQIVND (reference sequence). The CDR3 extends over 15 amino acids. Trimming left V 4 bases short and J 1 base short, with 11 bases between. This chain's CDR3 is CASSRGGPSYNEQFF. The CDR3 bases are TGTGCCAGTAGTAGGGGGGGCCCTTCCTACAATGAGCAGTTCTTC. Using reference TRBV19 and TRBJ2-1 for the parts outside the CDR3, the full variable domain is DGGITQSPKYLFRKEGQNVTLSCEQNLNHDAMYWYRQDPGQGLRLIYYSQIVNDFQKGDIAEGYSVSREKKESFPLTVTSAQKNPTAFYLCASSRGGPSYNEQFFGPGTRLTVL.

This rearrangement joins TRBV7-2 to TRBJ2-4; D gene ambiguous. V shed 1 base and J shed 8 bases, with 18 bases lying between them. The CDR3 totals 16 residues. Germline V gene lookup returns CDR1 SGHTA and CDR2 FQGNSA. The CDR3 DNA is TGTGCCAGCAGCTTAGATCCGTCTTCACCAACGGACATTCAGTACTTC. This sequence encodes CASSLDPSSPTDIQYF.

The rearrangement links TRBV7-2 to TRBJ2-1, with 7 bases identical to TRBD1. Germline V gives CDR1 SGHTA, CDR2 FQGNSA. The CDR3 totals 15 residues. Losses at the gene ends were 5 bases for V and 7 bases for J; bases not matched to a gene: 11. DNA of the CDR3: TGTGCCAGCAGCCAAAGGGGGCAGGCGGTAAATGAGCAGTTCTTC. Amino acids: CASSQRGQAVNEQFF.

This clone has a single count. CDR3 region: CASSSKGPRRDAGTTSGSFHTQYF. The CDR3 DNA reads TGCGCCAGCAGCTCGAAAGGACCCCGACGAGACGCTGGGACTACTAGCGGGAGTTTCCATACGCAGTATTTT. The V call is TRBV5-1, the J call TRBJ2-3, with 11 positions matching TRBD2. Germline assignment: CDR1 SGHRS and CDR2 YFSETQ. The CDR3 sequence is 24 residues long. V shed 3 bases, J shed 7 bases, and the junction held 34 bases outside the gene matches.